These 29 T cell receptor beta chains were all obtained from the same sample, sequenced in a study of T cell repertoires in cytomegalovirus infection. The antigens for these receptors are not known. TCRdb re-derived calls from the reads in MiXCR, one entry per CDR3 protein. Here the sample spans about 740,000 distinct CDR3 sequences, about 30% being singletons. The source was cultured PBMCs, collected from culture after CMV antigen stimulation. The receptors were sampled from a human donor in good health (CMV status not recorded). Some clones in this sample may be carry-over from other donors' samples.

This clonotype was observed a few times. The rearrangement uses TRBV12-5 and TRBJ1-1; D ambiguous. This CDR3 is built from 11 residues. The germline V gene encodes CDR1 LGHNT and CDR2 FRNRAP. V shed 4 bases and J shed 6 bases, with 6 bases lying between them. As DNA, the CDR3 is TGTGCTAGTGGTTATATCTCTGAAGCTTTCTTT. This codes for CASGYISEAFF.

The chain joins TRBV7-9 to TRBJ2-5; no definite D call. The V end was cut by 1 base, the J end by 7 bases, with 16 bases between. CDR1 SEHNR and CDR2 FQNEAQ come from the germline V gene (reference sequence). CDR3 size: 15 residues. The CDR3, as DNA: TGTGCCAGCAGCTTAGATCGGAGAAAATTGTGGACCCAGTACTTC. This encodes CASSLDRRKLWTQYF.

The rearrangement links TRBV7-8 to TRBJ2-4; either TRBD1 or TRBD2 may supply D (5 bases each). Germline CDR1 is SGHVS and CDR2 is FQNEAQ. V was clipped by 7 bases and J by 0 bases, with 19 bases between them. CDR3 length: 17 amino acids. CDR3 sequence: CASKKPGTELAKNIQYF. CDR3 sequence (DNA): TGTGCCAGCAAAAAACCCGGGACCGAGCTAGCCAAAAACATTCAGTACTTC.

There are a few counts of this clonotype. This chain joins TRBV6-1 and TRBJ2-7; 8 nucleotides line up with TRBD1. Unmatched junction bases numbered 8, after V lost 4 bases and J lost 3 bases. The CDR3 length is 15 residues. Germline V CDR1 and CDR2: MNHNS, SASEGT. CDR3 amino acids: CASSARQGPFYEQYF. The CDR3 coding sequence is TGTGCCAGCAGTGCTCGACAGGGGCCCTTCTACGAGCAGTACTTC.

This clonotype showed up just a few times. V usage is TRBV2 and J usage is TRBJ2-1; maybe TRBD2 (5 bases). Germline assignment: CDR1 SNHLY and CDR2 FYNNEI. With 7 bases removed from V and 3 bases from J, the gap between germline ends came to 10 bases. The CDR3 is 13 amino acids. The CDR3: CASNGENYNEQFF. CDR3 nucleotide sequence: TGTGCCAGCAACGGGGAGAACTACAATGAGCAGTTCTTC.

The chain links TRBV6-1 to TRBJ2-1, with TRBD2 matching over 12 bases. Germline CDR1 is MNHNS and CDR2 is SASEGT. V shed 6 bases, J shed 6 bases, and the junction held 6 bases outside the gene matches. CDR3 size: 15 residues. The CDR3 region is CASRSSGGALNEQFF. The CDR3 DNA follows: TGTGCCAGCAGGTCTAGCGGGGGGGCGCTCAATGAGCAGTTCTTC.

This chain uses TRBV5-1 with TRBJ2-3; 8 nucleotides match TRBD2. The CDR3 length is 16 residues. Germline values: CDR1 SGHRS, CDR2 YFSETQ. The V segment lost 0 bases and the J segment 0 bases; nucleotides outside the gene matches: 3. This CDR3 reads CASSLGLASSTDTQYF. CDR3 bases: TGCGCCAGCAGCTTGGGACTAGCGTCCAGCACAGATACGCAGTATTTT.

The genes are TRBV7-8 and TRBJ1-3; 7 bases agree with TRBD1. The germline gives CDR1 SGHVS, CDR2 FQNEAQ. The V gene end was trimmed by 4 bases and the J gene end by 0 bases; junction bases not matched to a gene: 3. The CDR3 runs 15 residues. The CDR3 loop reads CASSSGQRSGNTIYF. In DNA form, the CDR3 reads TGTGCCAGCAGCTCGGGACAGCGCTCTGGAAACACCATATATTTT.

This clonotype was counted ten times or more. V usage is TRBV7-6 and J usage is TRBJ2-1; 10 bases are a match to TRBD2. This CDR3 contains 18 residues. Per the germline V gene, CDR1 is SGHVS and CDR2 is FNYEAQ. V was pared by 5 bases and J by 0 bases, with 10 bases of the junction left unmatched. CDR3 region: CASSKTSGLKSSYNEQFF. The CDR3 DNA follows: TGTGCCAGCAGCAAGACTAGCGGGTTAAAGAGCTCCTACAATGAGCAGTTCTTC.

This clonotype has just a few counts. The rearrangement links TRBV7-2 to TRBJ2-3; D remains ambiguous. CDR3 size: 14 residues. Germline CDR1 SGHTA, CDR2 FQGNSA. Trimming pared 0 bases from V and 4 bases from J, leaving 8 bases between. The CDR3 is CASSLAFRSDTQYF. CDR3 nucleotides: TGTGCCAGCAGCTTAGCGTTCCGGTCAGATACGCAGTATTTT.

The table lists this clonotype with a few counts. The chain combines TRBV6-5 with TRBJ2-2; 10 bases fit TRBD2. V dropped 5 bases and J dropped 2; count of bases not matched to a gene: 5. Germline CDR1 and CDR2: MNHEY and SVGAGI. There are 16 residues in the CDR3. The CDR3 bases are TGTGCCAGCAGTCCTGGACTAGCGGTTAACACCGGGGAGCTGTTTTTT. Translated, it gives CASSPGLAVNTGELFF.

Here the CDR3 DNA reads TGTGCCAGCAGCCGGGGTGGGGGGGCGGGAGATACGCAGTATTTT. This sequence encodes CASSRGGGAGDTQYF. The genes are TRBV6-8 and TRBJ2-3; D is perhaps TRBD2 (7 bases). This CDR3 has 15 amino acids. Trimming took off 6 bases at V and 5 bases at J, with 18 bases between the two ends. The germline gives CDR1 MNHGY, CDR2 SAAAGT.

CDR3 sequence (DNA): TGTGCCAGCAGCCCCGGGACAGGCCTCTATGGCTACACCTTC. Its protein product is CASSPGTGLYGYTF. The rearrangement joins TRBV7-8 to TRBJ1-2, with 8 bases that match TRBD1. With 5 bases clipped from V and 4 bases from J, the junction kept 6 bases outside the gene matches. The germline V gene has CDR1 SGHVS and CDR2 FQNEAQ. This CDR3 contains 14 residues.

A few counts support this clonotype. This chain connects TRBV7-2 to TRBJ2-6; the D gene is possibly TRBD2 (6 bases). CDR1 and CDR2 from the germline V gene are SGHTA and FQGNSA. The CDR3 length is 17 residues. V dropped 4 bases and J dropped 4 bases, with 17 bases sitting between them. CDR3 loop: CASSSSGFFSGANVLTF. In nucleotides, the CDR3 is TGTGCCAGCAGCTCCAGCGGGTTCTTCTCGGGGGCCAACGTCCTGACTTTC.

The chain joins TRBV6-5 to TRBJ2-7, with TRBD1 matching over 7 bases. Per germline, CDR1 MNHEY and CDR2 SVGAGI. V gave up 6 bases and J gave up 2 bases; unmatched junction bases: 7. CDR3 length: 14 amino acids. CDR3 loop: CASRPTTGTYEQYF. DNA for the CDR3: TGTGCCAGCAGGCCGACGACAGGGACCTACGAGCAGTACTTC.

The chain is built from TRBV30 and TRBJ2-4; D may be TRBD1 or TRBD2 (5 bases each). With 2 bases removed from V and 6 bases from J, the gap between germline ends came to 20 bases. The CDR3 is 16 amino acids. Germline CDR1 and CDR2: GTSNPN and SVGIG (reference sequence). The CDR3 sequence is CAWSSHLRDGSNIQYF. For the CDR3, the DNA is TGTGCCTGGAGTTCCCACCTCCGGGACGGATCAAACATTCAGTACTTC.

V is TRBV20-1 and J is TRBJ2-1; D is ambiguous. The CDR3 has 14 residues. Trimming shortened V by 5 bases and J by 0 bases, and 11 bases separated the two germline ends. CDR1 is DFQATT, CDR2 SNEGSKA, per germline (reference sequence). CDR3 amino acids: CSASTAISYNEQFF. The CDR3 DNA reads TGCAGTGCTTCGACCGCCATCTCCTACAATGAGCAGTTCTTC.

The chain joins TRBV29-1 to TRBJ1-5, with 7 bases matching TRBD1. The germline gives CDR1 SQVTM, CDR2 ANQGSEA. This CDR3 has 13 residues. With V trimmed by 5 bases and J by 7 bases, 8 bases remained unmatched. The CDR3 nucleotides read TGCAGCGTTCAGGGACAGCCTGGGCAGCCCCAGCATTTT. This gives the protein CSVQGQPGQPQHF.

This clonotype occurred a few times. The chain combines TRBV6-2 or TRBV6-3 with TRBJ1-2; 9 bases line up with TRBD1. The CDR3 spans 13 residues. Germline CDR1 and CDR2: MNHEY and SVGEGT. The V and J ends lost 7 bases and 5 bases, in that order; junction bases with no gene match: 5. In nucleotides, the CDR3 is TGTGCCAGCACCACCGGACAGGGGTATGGCTACACCTTC. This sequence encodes CASTTGQGYGYTF.

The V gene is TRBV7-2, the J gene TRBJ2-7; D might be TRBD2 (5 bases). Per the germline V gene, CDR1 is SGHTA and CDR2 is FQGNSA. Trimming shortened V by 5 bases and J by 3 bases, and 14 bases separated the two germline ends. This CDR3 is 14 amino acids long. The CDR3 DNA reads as TGTGCCAGCAGCCCCCTGCTAGCAGTCTACGAGCAGTACTTC. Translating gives CASSPLLAVYEQYF.

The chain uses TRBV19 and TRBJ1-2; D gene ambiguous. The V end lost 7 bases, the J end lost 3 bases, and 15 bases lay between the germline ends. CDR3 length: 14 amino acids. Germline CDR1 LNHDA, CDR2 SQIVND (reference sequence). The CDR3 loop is CASTKMRGDYGYTF. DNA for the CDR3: TGTGCCAGTACCAAGATGCGTGGGGACTATGGCTACACCTTC.

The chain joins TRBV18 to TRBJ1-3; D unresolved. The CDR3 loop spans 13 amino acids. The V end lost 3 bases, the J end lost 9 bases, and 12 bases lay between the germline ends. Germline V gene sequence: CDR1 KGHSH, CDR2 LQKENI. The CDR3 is CASSPGLRGTIYF. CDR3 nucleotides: TGTGCCAGCTCACCGGGCCTCCGGGGCACCATATATTTT.

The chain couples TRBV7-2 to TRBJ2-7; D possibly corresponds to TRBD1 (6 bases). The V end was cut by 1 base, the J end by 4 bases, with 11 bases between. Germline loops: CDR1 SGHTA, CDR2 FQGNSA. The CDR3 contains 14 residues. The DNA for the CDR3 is TGTGCCAGCAGCTTAGGGGGGCTAGAGTACGAGCAGTACTTC. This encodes CASSLGGLEYEQYF.

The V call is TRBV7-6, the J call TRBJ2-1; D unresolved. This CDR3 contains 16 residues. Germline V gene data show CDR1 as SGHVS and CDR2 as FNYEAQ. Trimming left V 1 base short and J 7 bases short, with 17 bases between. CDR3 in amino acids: CASSLGARASVNEQFF. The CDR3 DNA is TGTGCCAGCAGCTTAGGGGCCCGAGCCTCAGTTAATGAGCAGTTCTTC.

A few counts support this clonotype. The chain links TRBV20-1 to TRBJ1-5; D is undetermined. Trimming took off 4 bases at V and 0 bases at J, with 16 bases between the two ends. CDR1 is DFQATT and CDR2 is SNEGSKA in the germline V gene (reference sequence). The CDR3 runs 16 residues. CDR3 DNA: TGCAGTGCTACCGACCGGACCGTTTATAGCAATCAGCCCCAGCATTTT. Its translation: CSATDRTVYSNQPQHF.

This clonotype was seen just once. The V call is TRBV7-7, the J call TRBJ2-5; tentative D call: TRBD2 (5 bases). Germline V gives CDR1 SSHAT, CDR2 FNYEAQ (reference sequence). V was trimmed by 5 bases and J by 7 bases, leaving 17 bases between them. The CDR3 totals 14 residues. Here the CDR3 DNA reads TGTGCCAGCAGCCCCAGCGGAAACCCATGGACCCAGTACTTC. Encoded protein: CASSPSGNPWTQYF.

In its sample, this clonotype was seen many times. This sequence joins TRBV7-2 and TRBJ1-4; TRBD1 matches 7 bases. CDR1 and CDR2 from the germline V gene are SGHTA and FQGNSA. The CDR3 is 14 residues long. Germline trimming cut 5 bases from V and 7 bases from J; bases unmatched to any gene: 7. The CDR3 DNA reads TGTGCCAGCAGCACACGACAGGGAGGTGAAAAACTGTTTTTT. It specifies CASSTRQGGEKLFF.

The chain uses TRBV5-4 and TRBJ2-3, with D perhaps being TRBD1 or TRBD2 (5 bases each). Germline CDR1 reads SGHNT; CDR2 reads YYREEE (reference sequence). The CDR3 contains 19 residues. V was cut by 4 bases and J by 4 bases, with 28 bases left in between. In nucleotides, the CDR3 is TGTGCCAGCAGCCCTTATACCGGGACCATCCTATCTAGGCCAGATACGCAGTATTTT. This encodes CASSPYTGTILSRPDTQYF.

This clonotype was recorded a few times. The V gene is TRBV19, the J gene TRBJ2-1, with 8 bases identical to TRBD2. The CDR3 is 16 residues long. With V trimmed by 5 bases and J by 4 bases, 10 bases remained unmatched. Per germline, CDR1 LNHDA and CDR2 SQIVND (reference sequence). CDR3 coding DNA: TGTGCCAGTAGTCCACTCCGCGGGAGGAGTTACAATGAGCAGTTCTTC. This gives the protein CASSPLRGRSYNEQFF.